What follows is one T cell receptor (beta chain) and its context. V lost 4 bases to trimming and J lost 5 bases, with 14 bases between them. CDR3 length: 14 amino acids. Germline V gives CDR1 SGHAT, CDR2 FQNNGV. PCR amplification relied on 60 Vbeta primers (plus 13 Jbeta primers). Clones were read by immunoSEQ multiplex PCR, and TCRdb kept only the in-frame ones, dropping some. The repertoire holds about 160,000 clones, over 60% seen once, with 1.5% to 2% in the top ten. The data derive from a study of cytomegalovirus exposure and HLA in healthy donors. The receptor's source is a woman in her twenties or thirties in good health and CMV-seronegative. The chain recombines TRBV11-2 with TRBJ1-1, with D possibly TRBD1 on 5 matching bases. The source material was PBMCs. CDR3: CASSSWAGSTEAFF. For the CDR3, the DNA is TGTGCCAGCAGCTCCTGGGCAGGGTCGACTGAAGCTTTCTTT.